The TCR beta chain under discussion was sequenced for a study of T cells in Graves' hyperthyroidism and ophthalmopathy. Study-wide results and limits: Most thyroid clonotypes that were expanded above 0.001 also turned up in blood.

Uncontrolled infection, other autoimmune disease, pregnancy and lactation each barred patients from inclusion. Germline V lookup: CDR1 KGHDR, CDR2 SFDVKD. V was pared by 3 bases and J by 11 bases, with 8 bases of the junction left unmatched. This CDR3 is 15 amino acids long. This clonotype was detected a few times. Its antigen is undetermined. RNA transcripts were the template for amplifying TCR beta CDR3 regions. A first-round RT-PCR of the TCR CDR3 used the HTBI primer set. Each CDR3 protein is one row after TCRdb ran MiXCR on the multiplex PCR reads. The sample yields approximately 740,000 distinct CDR3 sequences, 14% seen once.

The rearrangement joins TRBV24-1 to TRBJ2-1; 11 bases map to TRBD2. The receptor was isolated from a woman under 30 with Graves' hyperthyroidism. Material: blood. The CDR3 loop reads CATSDLAGGGGKQFF. The DNA of the CDR3 is TGTGCCACCAGTGATCTAGCGGGGGGCGGTGGGAAGCAGTTCTTC.